Each of the 10 T cell receptor beta chains below was sequenced from the same sample in a study of blood T cell repertoires in COVID-19. Assay: immunoSEQ multiplex PCR; the TCRdb copy retains only in-frame clones and omits some. The data contain over 65,000 clones, roughly 90% of them singletons. Sequencing was performed on peripheral blood. The receptors shown here come from a human donor in a cohort sampled during active COVID-19.

Notes on this clone: Other DNA sequences in the sample encode the same CDR3. The rearrangement joins TRBV5-1 to TRBJ2-3; 10 bases fit TRBD1. V gave up 4 bases and J gave up 3 bases; unmatched junction bases: 2. Germline-derived CDR1 and CDR2 are SGHRS and YFSETQ. The CDR3 is made up of 14 amino acids. The CDR3 coding sequence is TGCGCCAGCAGCCCGGGACAGGGGACAGATACGCAGTATTTT. This encodes CASSPGQGTDTQYF.

The chain uses TRBV30 and TRBJ1-1, with D possibly matching TRBD1 (6 bases). The length of the CDR3 is 13 residues. Germline CDR1 reads GTSNPN; CDR2 reads SVGIG (reference sequence). The V gene lost 4 bases and the J gene lost 4 bases, with 13 bases spanning the gap. This CDR3 reads CAWKGQGITEAFF. The CDR3 DNA follows: TGTGCCTGGAAGGGTCAGGGGATCACTGAAGCTTTCTTT.

The chain couples TRBV19 to TRBJ2-1, with 8 bases identical to TRBD1. The CDR3 has 15 residues. The V gene's germline CDR1 is LNHDA and CDR2 SQIVND (reference sequence). V gave up 2 bases and J gave up 4 bases; unmatched junction bases: 4. DNA of the CDR3: TGTGCCAGTAGTATATGGGGACAGGCATACAATGAGCAGTTCTTC. Protein: CASSIWGQAYNEQFF.

V is TRBV12-3 or TRBV12-4 and J is TRBJ2-7; no clear D gene. This CDR3 is built from 13 residues. V lost 4 bases and J 0 bases, leaving 7 bases between the germline ends. The CDR3 DNA sequence: TGTGCCAGCAGTTCGCCTAGCTCCTACGAGCAGTACTTC. Encoded protein: CASSSPSSYEQYF.

The chain links TRBV13 to TRBJ2-1, with TRBD2 identical over 10 bases. CDR1 is PRHDT and CDR2 is FYEKMQ in the germline V gene (reference sequence). The CDR3 length is 14 residues. The junction had 8 bases not matched to a gene; V was cut back by 5 bases and J by 10 bases. The CDR3 protein is CASSKAGGPPEQFF. CDR3 in DNA: TGTGCCAGCAGCAAAGCGGGGGGGCCCCCCGAGCAGTTCTTC.

CDR3: CASKQDIPYEQYF. The CDR3 DNA reads TGTGCCAGCAAACAGGACATCCCCTACGAGCAGTACTTC. The genes are TRBV28 and TRBJ2-7, with D tentatively TRBD1 (5 bases). This CDR3 region has 13 residues. Germline CDR1 is MDHEN and CDR2 is SYDVKM. V shed 7 bases and J shed 2 bases, with 12 bases lying between them.

The V call is TRBV10-3, the J call TRBJ1-2, with D unclear. CDR1 ENHRY and CDR2 SYGVKD come from the germline V gene. Trimming pared 0 bases from V and 13 bases from J, leaving 15 bases between. This CDR3 is built from 13 residues. This CDR3 is CAISESKANPITF. As DNA, the CDR3 is TGTGCCATCAGTGAGTCGAAAGCGAACCCTATCACCTTC.

This chain links TRBV4-3 with TRBJ1-1, with D perhaps matching TRBD1 (5 bases). CDR3 length: 15 residues. Germline V lookup: CDR1 LGHNA, CDR2 YSLEER. The V end lost 0 bases, the J end lost 6 bases, and 14 bases lay between the germline ends. CDR3 in amino acids: CASSQDRGMSAEAFF. The CDR3, as DNA: TGCGCCAGCAGCCAAGATCGGGGGATGTCGGCTGAAGCTTTCTTT.

V gene TRBV10-2 combines with J gene TRBJ2-3; D not resolved. Trimming stripped 2 bases from V and 3 bases from J, with 15 bases between. The CDR3 is 16 amino acids. CDR1 WSHSY and CDR2 SAAADI come from the germline V gene. The CDR3 region has the DNA TGCGCCAGCAGTGAGAATACCGAGTTAAAAACAGATACGCAGTATTTT. The encoded protein is CASSENTELKTDTQYF.

The chain combines TRBV5-1 with TRBJ2-7; 9 bases are a match to TRBD1. The CDR3 sequence is 14 residues long. The V gene's germline CDR1 is SGHRS and CDR2 YFSETQ. Trimming cost V 0 bases and J 11 bases; bases outside gene matches: 9. The DNA for the CDR3 is TGCGCCAGCAGCTTGGAGGGACAGGGTACAGTGAAGTACTTC. Protein product: CASSLEGQGTVKYF. Based on the CDR3 plus reference TRBV5-1 and TRBJ2-7, the full variable domain is KAGVTQTPRYLIKTRGQQVTLSCSPISGHRSVSWYQQTPGQGLQFLFEYFSETQRNKGNFPGRFSGRQFSNSRSEMNVSTLELGDSALYLCASSLEGQGTVKYFGPGTRLTVT.